The entry below describes one TCR beta chain. V was trimmed by 6 bases and J by 6 bases, leaving 11 bases between them. The CDR3 length is 12 residues. Germline V CDR1 and CDR2: PRHDT, FYEKMQ (reference sequence). The PCR employed 60 Vbeta primers together with 13 Jbeta primers. Sequencing used immunoSEQ multiplex PCR; TCRdb keeps in-frame clones, though not all of them. This sample's clone table lists under 150,000 clones. The source of the sample is a study of cytomegalovirus exposure and HLA in healthy donors. Sequences were obtained from PBMCs. This TCR was recovered from a woman in her thirties or forties in good health and CMV-seronegative. The chain recombines TRBV13 with TRBJ1-1; D perhaps matches TRBD1 (5 bases). CDR3 amino acids: CASRGAGPEAFF. CDR3 nucleotides: TGTGCCAGCAGGGGCGCGGGGCCTGAAGCTTTCTTT.